This TCR beta chain came from a study of tumor-infiltrating lymphocytes in oesophageal squamous cell carcinoma. A single record per CDR3 protein comes from TCRdb applying MiXCR to the PCR reads. The table lists fewer than 20,000 distinct CDR3 sequences, 35% to 45% of them singletons. The germline V and J ends were trimmed by 2 bases and 5 bases, with 6 bases remaining between them. The CDR3 extends over 12 amino acids. V is TRBV12-3 or TRBV12-4 and J is TRBJ2-5; D not certain. This clonotype originated in a male donor with esophageal squamous cell carcinoma. Specimen: esophageal tumor tissue. The CDR3 loop reads CASSLQEETQYF. The CDR3 nucleotides read TGTGCCAGCAGTTTACAGGAGGAGACCCAGTACTTC.